This T cell receptor (beta chain) was recorded in a study of blood T cell repertoires in COVID-19. Living in about 25 US areas, the participants were between 18 and 89 years of age. CDR3 length equals 16 residues. Trimming removed 5 bases from V and 3 bases from J, with 19 bases in between. CDR1 SGHAT and CDR2 FQNNGV come from the germline V gene. TCRdb's table, derived via immunoSEQ multiplex PCR, lists solely in-frame clones and lacks some. The sample has about 160,000 clones, more than 75% seen once. This TCR was sampled from a woman aged 45-65 years who had recovered from COVID-19. Sequenced sample: PBMCs or T cells enriched from blood (not recorded which). The genes are TRBV11-2 and TRBJ1-1; D ambiguous. Written as DNA, the CDR3 is TGTGCCAGCAGCCCAACCGCAGGACGGAGGGACACTGAAGCTTTCTTT. Protein sequence: CASSPTAGRRDTEAFF. Full variable domain (remainder filled in from reference TRBV11-2 and TRBJ1-1): EAGVAQSPRYKIIEKRQSVAFWCNPISGHATLYWYQQILGQGPKLLIQFQNNGVVDDSQLPKDRFSAERLKGVDSTLKIQPAKLEDSAVYLCASSPTAGRRDTEAFFGQGTRLTVV.